The rows below give T cell receptor beta chains drawn from one sample of a study of T cell responses to AZD1222 COVID-19 vaccine. Here immunoSEQ multiplex PCR was the method, and the copy in TCRdb shows in-frame clones only, minus some. The sample lists around 150,000 clones, about 92% occurring once. The specimen comprised peripheral blood, sampled 28 days after the second AZD1222 dose. The source of these receptors is an adult who received the AZD1222 COVID-19 vaccine. CDR3s include the opening cysteine and the closing phenylalanine or tryptophan. The D gene is left open where the match is weak. The size of a clone is reported for some rows only, either as once, few or many, or as a class for expanded clones.

D,V,size,J,DNA,CDR3
-,TRBV25-1,-,TRBJ2-7,TGTGCCAGCTTCTTAGGGGAGCAGTACTTC,CASFLGEQYF
TRBD1,TRBV3-1/TRBV3-2,-,TRBJ2-5,TGTGCCAGCAGCCAGACAGGGGTAGAGACCCAGTACTTC,CASSQTGVETQYF
TRBD1,TRBV19,once,TRBJ2-1,TGTGCCAGTAGTATAAGGGGGACAGGGGGCAGTGATGAGCAGTTCTTC,CASSIRGTGGSDEQFF
TRBD1,TRBV28,-,TRBJ1-2,TGTGCCAGCAGTTTCGATCAGACAGGGGGCTTAATCTATGGCTACACCTTC,CASSFDQTGGLIYGYTF
-,TRBV10-1,-,TRBJ1-5,TGCGCCAGCAGTGAGTCGGGGAATCAGCCCCAGCATTTT,CASSESGNQPQHF
-,TRBV15,-,TRBJ1-5,TGTGCCACCAGCAGAGATTGGGGAGGGGGGTACCAGCCCCAGCATTTT,CATSRDWGGGYQPQHF
-,TRBV28,-,TRBJ1-2,TGTGCCAGCGGCACCGGGACCGTGATGGCTAACACCTTC,CASGTGTVMANTF
-,TRBV21-1,few,TRBJ2-3,TGTGCCAGCAACCGACGGACTAGCGGGAGCGGCCCAGATACGCAGTATTTT,CASNRRTSGSGPDTQYF
-,TRBV28,-,TRBJ2-7,TGTGCCAGCAGTACCCTCGGGGAAGGGAGCTACGAGCAGTGCTTC,CASSTLGEGSYEQCF
-,TRBV19,-,TRBJ1-1,TGTGCCAGTAGTCAAAGACCCGGAATGGCTTTCTTT,CASSQRPGMAFF
-,TRBV6-1,-,TRBJ1-3,TGTGCCAGCAGTGAAACTTTTGGCCGTTACTCTGGAAACACCATATATTTT,CASSETFGRYSGNTIYF
-,TRBV18,-,TRBJ2-5,TGTGCCAGCTCACCACGACTGGAACAGCAAGAGACCCAGTACTTC,CASSPRLEQQETQYF
TRBD1,TRBV7-9,-,TRBJ1-1,TGTGCCAGCAGCGGGATTGACAGGGAAAACGGGTTTAACACTGAAGCTTTCTTT,CASSGIDRENGFNTEAFF
-,TRBV7-6,-,TRBJ2-7,TGTGCCAGCAGTCCAATTGACAGGTCTGACTACGAGCAGTACTTC,CASSPIDRSDYEQYF
TRBD1,TRBV19,-,TRBJ1-5,TGTGCCAGTATGACGGGGACAGCTAGCAATCAGCCCCAGCATTTT,CASMTGTASNQPQHF
-,TRBV28,-,TRBJ1-6,TGTGCCAGCGTGTCGGACAGATATAATTCACCCCTCCACTTT,CASVSDRYNSPLHF
TRBD2,TRBV18,-,TRBJ2-5,TGTGCCAGCTCTCCGCTAGCGGGGCACCAAGAGACCCAGTACTTC,CASSPLAGHQETQYF
-,TRBV28,-,TRBJ1-3,TGTGCCAGCAGTGTGGGACTGCGAAACACCATATATTTT,CASSVGLRNTIYF
-,TRBV27,-,TRBJ1-5,TGTGCCAGCAGTCAGGGCAATCAGCCCCAGCATTTT,CASSQGNQPQHF
-,TRBV28,-,TRBJ2-7,TGTGCCAGCAGTCTCGGACGCACAGGGACCTACGAGCAGTACTTC,CASSLGRTGTYEQYF
TRBD2,TRBV5-4,-,TRBJ2-1,TGTGCCAGCAGCTTGAAGGCGGGAGGCAGGAACAATGAGCAGTTCTTC,CASSLKAGGRNNEQFF
-,TRBV19,-,TRBJ1-2,TGTGCCAGTAGTTGGACTGCCCTCTATGGCTACACCTTC,CASSWTALYGYTF
-,TRBV10-2,-,TRBJ2-1,TGCGCCTCCGCGCGGAACAATGAGCAGTTCTTC,CASARNNEQFF
-,TRBV7-9,-,TRBJ2-3,TGTGCCAGCAGCTCCCGGGACACAGCTAGCACAGATACGCAGTATTTT,CASSSRDTASTDTQYF
-,TRBV10-3,-,TRBJ1-3,TGTGCCATCAGTGAGTCGAACTCTGGAAACACCATATATTTT,CAISESNSGNTIYF
-,TRBV7-9,once,TRBJ1-2,TGTGCCAGCAGCTTAGACGGATATGGCTACACCTTC,CASSLDGYGYTF
TRBD2,TRBV12-3/TRBV12-4,-,TRBJ2-3,TGTGCCAGCAGTTTGGGGGAGGGAGATACGCAGTATTTT,CASSLGEGDTQYF
-,TRBV27,-,TRBJ1-1,TGTGCCAGCAGTAAGACAGGGAACACTGAAGCTTTCTTT,CASSKTGNTEAFF
TRBD1,TRBV24-1,-,TRBJ2-5,TGTGCCACCAGTGATTTACTAATACAGGGGGAGGAGACCCAGTACTTC,CATSDLLIQGEETQYF
-,TRBV19,-,TRBJ1-5,TGTGCCAGTAGTATCAACCCGGGGAGCAGCAATCAGCCCCAGCATTTT,CASSINPGSSNQPQHF
-,TRBV7-2,few,TRBJ2-1,TGTGCCAGCAGCCCCATAGGGACAAATGAGCAGTTCTTC,CASSPIGTNEQFF
-,TRBV6-1,-,TRBJ2-1,TGTGCCAGCAGTGAAGTCAAGCGGTCCAACAACTACAATGAGCAGTTCTTC,CASSEVKRSNNYNEQFF
-,TRBV5-8,-,TRBJ2-7,TGTGCCAGCAGCTTGCAGACGGAAACCTACGAGCAGTACTTC,CASSLQTETYEQYF
-,TRBV28,-,TRBJ2-7,TGTGCCAGCAGTTTCGGGGCAAACGGGGGATCCTACGAGCAGTACTTC,CASSFGANGGSYEQYF
TRBD2,TRBV24-1,-,TRBJ2-5,TGTGCCACCAGTGACCCAGCGGGAGGAAGGGTCCAAGAGACCCAGTACTTC,CATSDPAGGRVQETQYF
TRBD2,TRBV28,-,TRBJ2-3,TGTGCCAGCAGTTTCCGGACTAGCAACGCAGATACGCAGTATTTT,CASSFRTSNADTQYF
-,TRBV7-9,-,TRBJ2-5,TGTGCCAGCACCCTTAAAGGGAATACCTGGGAGACCCAGTACTTC,CASTLKGNTWETQYF
-,TRBV11-2,-,TRBJ2-7,TGTGCCAGCAGCCCTGGGCCGGCCAGTAGATTCTTC,CASSPGPASRFF
-,TRBV28,once,TRBJ2-7,TGTGCCAGCAGTTTGGAGGGGGTCTACGAGCAGTACTTC,CASSLEGVYEQYF
-,TRBV28,-,TRBJ2-3,TGTGCCAGCAGTTTCGGCCCAGAGAGTCGGGCTAGCACAGATACGCAGTATTTT,CASSFGPESRASTDTQYF
-,TRBV19,few,TRBJ2-2,TGTGCCAGTAGGGCCGGGGGAAACACCGGGGAGCTGTTTTTT,CASRAGGNTGELFF
TRBD1,TRBV7-6,few,TRBJ2-2,TGTGCCAGCAGCTTAAGGACAGGGCTGGGGACCGGGGAGCTGTTTTTT,CASSLRTGLGTGELFF